This record looks at one TCR beta chain sequence and its context. What it recognizes is unknown. Some clones are missing from TCRdb's copy, which holds only in-frame ones; the method was immunoSEQ multiplex PCR. The profile shows roughly 130,000 clones, around nine tenths of them singletons. These data are taken from a study of graft-versus-host responses after intestinal transplantation. Study summary: Recipients got multivisceral, liver-intestinal, or isolated intestinal transplants. All of the recipients had induction that used anti-thymocyte globulin, then tacrolimus and steroids for about 3 years.

The study, taken as a whole, reports: Some GvH clones appeared in ileal mucosa or blood before recipient bone marrow. Early post-transplant HvG declines were associated with peak circulating GvH clone levels.

Sequencing was performed on unstimulated CD4+ T cells sorted from spleen or lymph node cells, taken before intestinal transplant. This receptor was identified in a human donor who received an intestinal transplant.

The DNA of the CDR3 is TGTGCCAGCAGCCAGGGTAGCGGGGTACGGACCGGGGAGCTGTTTTTT. Protein: CASSQGSGVRTGELFF. The chain carries TRBV4-2 and TRBJ2-2, with TRBD2 matching 8 bases. Germline CDR1 reads LGHNA; CDR2 reads YNFKEQ. The J segment lost 5 bases and the V segment lost 3 bases, leaving 8 bases of the junction unmatched. The CDR3 runs to 16 residues.